One and the same sample provided the 5 T cell receptor beta chains below, sequenced in a study of tumor-infiltrating lymphocytes in primary liver carcinoma. Synthesis of TCR beta cDNA was carried out from about 500 ng total RNA with a constant-region primer. ARM-PCR, slightly modified, supplied the TCR beta libraries through three nested multiplex PCR rounds. In the first two PCR rounds, TRBV1-TRBV30 forward primers were paired with a C-beta reverse primer, and each round lasted approximately 10 cycles. Each CDR3 protein is one row after TCRdb ran MiXCR on the multiplex PCR reads. The table has more than 40,000 distinct CDR3 sequences, around 64% seen once. The study co-extracted DNA and RNA from 20-30 mg of unsorted bulk tissue. The sequencing input was liver tumor tissue from sampling region 5. Subset denoted: tumor region T5, tumor centre. Receptors originate from a man aged 35 to 55 with primary liver carcinoma and hepatitis B virus infection.

The rearrangement joins TRBV12-3 or TRBV12-4 to TRBJ2-2; D perhaps matches TRBD1 (6 bases). V was pared by 6 bases and J by 7 bases, with 9 bases between. This CDR3 comprises 12 residues. In nucleotides, the CDR3 is TGTGCCAGCAGCTCAGGGGTCGGGGAGCTGTTTTTT. It codes for CASSSGVGELFF.

The V gene is TRBV6-2 or TRBV6-3, the J gene TRBJ2-1; D is undetermined. Germline V gene lookup returns CDR1 MNHEY and CDR2 SVGEGT. Deletions cut 6 bases from V and 3 bases from J, with 9 bases between. The CDR3 has 13 residues. The CDR3 loop reads CASSFRVYNEQFF. The CDR3 coding sequence is TGTGCCAGCAGCTTTAGGGTCTACAATGAGCAGTTCTTC.

The rearrangement links TRBV6-5 to TRBJ2-7, with a possible D match to TRBD1 (6 bases). CDR1 and CDR2 from the germline V gene are MNHEY and SVGAGI. The CDR3 contains 13 residues. Trimming removed 10 bases from V and 1 base from J, with 14 bases in between. CDR3 residues: CATGTKLSYEQYF. The CDR3 nucleotides are TGTGCCACCGGGACAAAGCTATCCTACGAGCAGTACTTC.

Concerning this clonotype itself: Germline and junction disagree at one end, which may indicate a read error. The V and J genes are TRBV2 and TRBJ2-1; D call uncertain. Per germline, CDR1 SNHLY and CDR2 FYNNEI. The CDR3 has 13 amino acids. In DNA form, the CDR3 reads TGTGCCAGCAACAGCGAAGTCGGAAATGAGCAGTTATTC. Protein: CASNSEVGNEQLF.

As concerns this clonotype: At one end, the junction sequence differs from germline, possibly due to a read error. The rearrangement joins TRBV10-1 to TRBJ2-7; D may be TRBD1 (6 bases). The CDR3 is made up of 15 amino acids. The V gene's germline CDR1 is WNHNN and CDR2 SYGVQD (reference sequence). The CDR3 coding sequence is TGCGCCTGCAGTGAAGGGGGACCCCCTTTCTACGAGCAGTACTTT. Amino acids: CACSEGGPPFYEQYF.